This entry describes one T cell receptor beta chain. Antigen unknown. The record originates from a study of shared clonotypes between healthy human individuals. In the study overall: Plates per donor: three CD4 naive, three CD4 memory, two CD8 naive, one CD8 memory.

Germline V gene data show CDR1 as SGHRS and CDR2 as YFSETQ. The CDR3 length is 15 residues. The ends lost 0 bases at V and 10 bases at J; junction bases unmatched: 7. Study-level findings and limits: Clonotype sharing across a handful of donors was observed for around 5% of naive CD4 clonotypes.

Libraries were prepared by immunoSEQ multiplex PCR; TCRdb keeps only in-frame clonotypes and omits some of them. Counted here are approximately 1.1 million clones, roughly 74% occurring once; the ten biggest clones make up approximately 0.5%. Sequenced input: memory CD4+ T cells from PBMCs. The sample's subset: CD45RA-negative fraction. This TCR was sampled from a man younger than 35 in good health. Some clones in this sample may be carry-over from other donors' samples. This rearrangement joins TRBV5-1 to TRBJ1-4; TRBD1 agrees at 9 bases. The CDR3 nucleotides read TGCGCCAGCAGCTTGGGGGGACAGGGCGATGGAAAACTGTTTTTT. Residues: CASSLGGQGDGKLFF.